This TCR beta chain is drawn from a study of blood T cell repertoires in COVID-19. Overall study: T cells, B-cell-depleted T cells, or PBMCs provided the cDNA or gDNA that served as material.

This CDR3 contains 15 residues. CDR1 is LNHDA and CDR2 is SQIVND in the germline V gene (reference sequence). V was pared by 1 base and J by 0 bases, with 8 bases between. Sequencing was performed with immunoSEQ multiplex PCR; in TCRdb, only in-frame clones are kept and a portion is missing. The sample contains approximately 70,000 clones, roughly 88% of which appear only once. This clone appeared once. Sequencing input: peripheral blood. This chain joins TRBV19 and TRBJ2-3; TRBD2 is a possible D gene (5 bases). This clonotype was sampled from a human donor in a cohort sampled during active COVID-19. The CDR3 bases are TGTGCCAGTAGTATAGGAGAGCGGAGCACAGATACGCAGTATTTT. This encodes CASSIGERSTDTQYF.